This T cell receptor beta chain was sequenced during a study of blood T cell repertoires in COVID-19. Assay: immunoSEQ multiplex PCR; the TCRdb copy retains only in-frame clones and omits some. The sample has hundreds of thousands of clones, 80% to 90% seen once. The V end was cut by 3 bases, the J end by 8 bases, with 10 bases between. The CDR3 is 12 amino acids. The sequence was collected from a woman between 45 and 60 years old with COVID-19, enrolled during active disease. The chain carries TRBV12-3 or TRBV12-4 and TRBJ1-2; D possibly corresponds to TRBD1 (5 bases). Specimen: peripheral blood. As DNA, the CDR3 is TGTGCCAGCAGTTTGGGGACTCAAGGCTACACCTTC. It translates to CASSLGTQGYTF.